Below, one T cell receptor beta chain is given with its context. What it binds is unknown. The data belong to a study of identical twins. General study results and limits: The abundant beta clonotypes from cord blood had fewer insertions, and memory repertoires had none of this.

One entry per CDR3 protein, called by TCRdb with MiXCR from the 5' RACE reads. The data show fewer than 500,000 distinct CDR3 sequences, with 20% to 25% seen just once and around 3% held by the top ten. A further study also used this sample, focusing on T cells expressing NK-cell markers. That report adds: Seven of the eight sequenced donors were classified as HCMV-seropositive, and one was classified as seronegative.

The source of this sequence is a woman younger than 35 in good health. Sequencing was done on a sample of CD4+ T cells sorted from blood.

CDR3 in amino acids: CASSLIQGTVTNEQFF. Written as DNA, the CDR3 is TGTGCCAGCAGCTTAATTCAGGGTACAGTAACGAATGAGCAGTTCTTC. The rearrangement joins TRBV11-2 to TRBJ2-1; D might be TRBD1 (5 bases). The CDR3 length is 16 residues. V lost 2 bases, J lost 7 bases, and 18 bases lay in between. Germline V gene lookup returns CDR1 SGHAT and CDR2 FQNNGV.